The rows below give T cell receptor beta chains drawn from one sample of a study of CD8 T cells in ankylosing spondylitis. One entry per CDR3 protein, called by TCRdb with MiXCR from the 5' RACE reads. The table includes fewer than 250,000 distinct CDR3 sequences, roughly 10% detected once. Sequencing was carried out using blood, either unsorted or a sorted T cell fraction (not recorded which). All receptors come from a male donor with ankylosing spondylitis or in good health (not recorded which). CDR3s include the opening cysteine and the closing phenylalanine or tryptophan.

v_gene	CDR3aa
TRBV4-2	CASSLDFVAVSTDTQYF
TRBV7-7	CASRDIGPGTQYF
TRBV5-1	CASSGTVAVAGELFF
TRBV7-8	CASSAPGGEQFF
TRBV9	CASSDGQGPANTEAFF
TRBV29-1	CSWGAGQETQYF
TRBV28	CASRGTDTQYF
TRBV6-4	CASSRQENTEAFF
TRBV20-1	CSARDGGFSYEQYF
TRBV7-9	CASSLSTGVGNQPQHF
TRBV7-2	CASSLASTGWGTGELFF
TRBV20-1	CSAPGQGRSAHYGYTF
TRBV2	CASNPPFLYEQYF
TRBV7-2	CASSFSSYNEQFF
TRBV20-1	CSARKGQDGTDTQYF
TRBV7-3	CASSRLGRLNTEAFF
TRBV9	CASSVEGYNSPLHF
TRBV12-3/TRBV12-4	CATGVVNTEAFF